Listed below are T cell receptor beta chains from one sample, sequenced in a study of blood T cell repertoires in COVID-19. Assay: immunoSEQ multiplex PCR; the TCRdb copy retains only in-frame clones and omits some. Of about 140,000 clones detected, 85% to 90% appear once; the ten largest clones hold over 1.5%. The sample comprised peripheral blood. These receptors originate from a woman aged 55-69 years with acute or convalescent COVID-19. Both conserved end residues are part of each CDR3. The order of the fields is V gene, D gene, clone size, J gene, CDR3 protein, CDR3 DNA. A D gene is named only where the DNA matches it firmly. Size tells how often a clone was seen (once, few, many) or the class of an expanded clone, and some rows leave it out.

>TRBV15|-|-|TRBJ1-5
CATSRDLIGVGNQPQHF
TGTGCCACCAGCAGAGATCTAATAGGGGTGGGCAATCAGCCCCAGCATTTT
>TRBV6-2/TRBV6-3|-|-|TRBJ2-7
CASSYGEIGEQYF
TGTGCCAGCAGTTATGGGGAGATCGGCGAGCAGTACTTC
>TRBV4-3|TRBD1|-|TRBJ1-4
CASSHYWGTGNSDATNEKLFF
TGCGCCAGCAGCCACTATTGGGGGACAGGGAACTCGGACGCAACTAATGAAAAACTGTTTTTT
>TRBV24-1|TRBD1|-|TRBJ1-4
CATSATGSRTNEKLFF
TGTGCCACCAGTGCGACAGGGAGTCGTACTAATGAAAAACTGTTTTTT
>TRBV28|-|-|TRBJ1-1
CASLPPPGMNTEAFF
TGTGCCAGCCTTCCCCCCCCGGGAATGAACACTGAAGCTTTCTTT
>TRBV11-2|-|-|TRBJ2-2
CASSLLRGTGELFF
TGTGCCAGCAGTCTCCTCCGGGGCACCGGGGAGCTGTTTTTT
>TRBV7-2|-|-|TRBJ1-4
CASSSAPSATNEKLFF
TGTGCCAGCAGCTCAGCCCCGAGTGCAACTAATGAAAAACTGTTTTTT
>TRBV7-9|-|-|TRBJ2-1
CASSFGHQDEQFF
TGTGCCAGCAGCTTTGGCCACCAGGATGAGCAGTTCTTC
>TRBV5-4|TRBD1|-|TRBJ1-6
CASSPGQDNSPLHF
TGTGCCAGCAGCCCGGGACAGGATAATTCACCCCTCCACTTT
>TRBV19|-|-|TRBJ1-1
CASSTPGLPPEAFF
TGTGCCAGTAGCACACCCGGACTTCCACCTGAAGCTTTCTTT
>TRBV29-1|-|-|TRBJ1-3
CSVKQGSSGNTIYF
TGCAGCGTTAAACAGGGTAGCTCTGGAAACACCATATATTTT
>TRBV19|-|-|TRBJ2-7
CASSSAASYEQYF
TGTGCCAGTAGTAGTGCGGCTTCCTACGAGCAGTACTTC
>TRBV12-3/TRBV12-4|-|few|TRBJ1-6
CASTQGRNSPLHF
TGTGCCAGCACCCAAGGGAGAAATTCACCCCTCCACTTT
>TRBV5-6|-|-|TRBJ1-4
CASSPWGRGAEKLFF
TGTGCCAGCAGCCCGTGGGGCAGGGGCGCTGAAAAACTGTTTTTT
>TRBV4-3|TRBD1|-|TRBJ2-7
CASSQDWDRGYEQYF
TGCGCCAGCAGCCAAGACTGGGACAGGGGCTACGAGCAGTACTTC
>TRBV11-2|-|-|TRBJ1-1
CASSPVQGTEAFF
TGTGCCAGCAGCCCAGTTCAGGGCACAGAAGCTTTCTTT
>TRBV29-1|-|-|TRBJ1-1
CSVATDRYTEAFF
TGCAGCGTTGCAACCGACAGGTACACTGAAGCTTTCTTT
>TRBV19|TRBD2|-|TRBJ2-7
CASSIGLAGTYEQYF
TGTGCCAGTAGTATAGGCCTAGCGGGGACCTACGAGCAGTACTTC
>TRBV19|-|-|TRBJ1-3
CATSGLGLASGNTIYF
TGTGCCACCTCTGGTTTGGGGCTAGCGTCTGGAAACACCATATATTTT
>TRBV7-6|TRBD1|-|TRBJ2-2
CASSSILAQGVGTGELFF
TGTGCCAGCAGCTCCATATTGGCACAGGGGGTAGGCACCGGGGAGCTGTTTTTT
>TRBV4-3|TRBD1|few|TRBJ2-2
CASSPTQTGRELFF
TGCGCCAGCAGCCCCACCCAGACAGGGAGGGAGCTGTTTTTT
>TRBV15|TRBD1|-|TRBJ2-7
CATSKRQGSGEQYF
TGTGCCACCAGCAAACGACAGGGTTCGGGTGAGCAGTACTTC
>TRBV19|-|-|TRBJ2-1
CASSPRQGLNEQFF
TGTGCCAGTAGCCCCCGCCAGGGGCTCAATGAGCAGTTCTTC
>TRBV5-1|-|few|TRBJ1-5
CASSLVAGVNQPQHF
TGCGCCAGCAGCTTGGTAGCGGGGGTCAATCAGCCCCAGCATTTT
>TRBV19|TRBD1|-|TRBJ1-5
CASSIGQGNQPQHF
TGTGCCAGTAGTATAGGACAGGGGAATCAGCCCCAGCATTTT
>TRBV28|TRBD1|-|TRBJ1-2
CASSFDRTGSGGYTF
TGTGCCAGCAGTTTTGACCGGACAGGGTCGGGTGGCTACACCTTC
>TRBV2|-|-|TRBJ1-5
CASREGTGVNQPQHF
TGTGCCAGCAGAGAAGGGACGGGAGTCAATCAGCCCCAGCATTTT
>TRBV24-1|-|-|TRBJ1-2
CATSARGGTSRADGYTF
TGTGCCACCAGTGCCCGGGGGGGCACGAGCAGGGCCGATGGCTACACCTTC
>TRBV30|-|-|TRBJ1-5
CAWSTPNQPQHF
TGTGCCTGGAGTACTCCGAATCAGCCCCAGCATTTT
>TRBV5-8|TRBD1|-|TRBJ1-5
CASSLLGTVSNQPQHF
TGTGCCAGCAGCTTGCTGGGGACAGTGAGCAATCAGCCCCAGCATTTT
>TRBV28|-|-|TRBJ2-2
CASQFNTGELFF
TGTGCCAGCCAGTTTAACACCGGGGAGCTGTTTTTT
>TRBV7-9|-|-|TRBJ1-1
CASSQSVNTEAFF
TGTGCCAGCAGCCAAAGCGTGAACACTGAAGCTTTCTTT
>TRBV7-6|TRBD2|-|TRBJ2-3
CASSPRVAGATDTQYF
TGTGCCAGCAGCCCAAGGGTAGCGGGGGCCACAGATACGCAGTATTTT
>TRBV7-2|TRBD1|once|TRBJ2-5
CASSLGFPGQGRETQYF
TGTGCCAGCAGCTTAGGGTTTCCGGGACAGGGAAGAGAGACCCAGTACTTC
>TRBV18|TRBD1|once|TRBJ1-1
CASSRRTGENTEAFF
TGTGCCAGCTCGCGCAGGACAGGGGAAAACACTGAAGCTTTCTTT
>TRBV10-3|TRBD1|few|TRBJ1-5
CATTSRTGDQPQHF
TGTGCCACCACCTCAAGGACAGGGGATCAGCCCCAGCATTTT
>TRBV19|TRBD2|-|TRBJ2-6
CASSYLSGPDGANVLTF
TGTGCCAGTAGTTACCTTAGCGGGCCCGATGGGGCCAACGTCCTGACTTTC
>TRBV6-1|TRBD2|-|TRBJ2-5
CASSEGGRRVGETQYF
TGTGCCAGCAGTGAGGGGGGGAGGAGGGTAGGGGAGACCCAGTACTTC
>TRBV28|TRBD1|-|TRBJ2-7
CASSLRGSGGYEQYF
TGTGCCAGCAGTTTACGTGGCTCAGGGGGCTACGAGCAGTACTTC
>TRBV5-1|-|-|TRBJ1-5
CASSLATGNQPQHF
TGCGCCAGCAGCTTGGCTACAGGGAATCAGCCCCAGCATTTT
>TRBV4-2|TRBD2|few|TRBJ2-3
CASSTRLAGGTDTQYF
TGTGCCAGCAGCACCCGACTAGCGGGGGGTACAGATACGCAGTATTTT
>TRBV25-1|-|-|TRBJ1-6
CASSVNRDSPLHF
TGTGCCAGCAGTGTAAACAGGGATTCACCCCTCCACTTT
>TRBV5-1|-|-|TRBJ1-2
CASSPTESYGYTF
TGCGCCAGCAGCCCTACAGAGTCCTATGGCTACACCTTC
>TRBV28|TRBD1|once|TRBJ1-3
CASSLSTGSGNTIYF
TGTGCCAGCAGTTTATCGACAGGGTCTGGAAACACCATATATTTT
>TRBV6-5|TRBD1|-|TRBJ2-1
CASSPGQGYNEQFF
TGTGCCAGCAGTCCTGGACAGGGGTACAATGAGCAGTTCTTC
>TRBV10-3|TRBD1|-|TRBJ2-7
CAISDPGTEGSYEQYF
TGTGCCATCTCCGACCCCGGGACAGAGGGCTCCTACGAGCAGTACTTC
>TRBV19|-|few|TRBJ1-1
CASSIVGRHEF
TGTGCCAGTAGTATTGTGGGCCGTCATGAATTT
>TRBV18|-|-|TRBJ2-7
CASSPGTANSYEQYF
TGTGCCAGCTCACCGGGTACAGCCAACTCCTACGAGCAGTACTTC
>TRBV7-2|-|few|TRBJ1-3
CASSSDNGNTIYF
TGTGCCAGCAGCTCGGACAATGGAAACACCATATATTTT
>TRBV3-1/TRBV3-2|TRBD2|-|TRBJ2-1
CASSQGAGGVNEQFF
TGTGCCAGCAGCCAAGGCGCGGGGGGGGTCAATGAGCAGTTCTTC
>TRBV27|-|-|TRBJ1-3
CASSSNHQGTLSGNTIYF
TGTGCCAGCAGTTCTAACCATCAGGGGACCCTCTCTGGAAACACCATATATTTT
>TRBV6-2/TRBV6-3|-|-|TRBJ1-1
CASSYWPEGTEAFF
TGTGCCAGCAGTTACTGGCCGGAGGGCACTGAAGCTTTCTTT
>TRBV18|-|-|TRBJ1-1
CASSPNRGLMNTEAFF
TGTGCCAGCTCACCGAATAGGGGCCTTATGAACACTGAAGCTTTCTTT
>TRBV19|-|-|TRBJ1-2
CASSSFTGLQGYGYTF
TGTGCCAGTAGCTCCTTTACAGGCCTCCAGGGCTATGGCTACACCTTC
>TRBV5-1|TRBD2|-|TRBJ2-1
CASSLVAGENNEQFF
TGCGCCAGCAGCTTGGTTGCGGGGGAGAACAATGAGCAGTTCTTC
>TRBV28|-|-|TRBJ2-3
CATGQTEADTQYF
TGTGCCACCGGGCAAACGGAGGCAGATACGCAGTATTTT
>TRBV6-5|-|-|TRBJ1-2
CASSYTGMHYGYTF
TGTGCCAGCAGTTACACAGGCATGCACTATGGCTACACCTTC
>TRBV7-8|-|once|TRBJ1-6
CASSNRGNSPLHF
TGTGCCAGCAGCAATAGGGGAAATTCACCCCTCCACTTT
>TRBV7-9|-|-|TRBJ2-5
CASSPRGGEETQYF
TGTGCCAGCAGCCCTCGCGGCGGAGAAGAGACCCAGTACTTC
>TRBV5-4|TRBD1|-|TRBJ1-5
CASRYTDGTGGLRGNQPQHF
TGTGCCAGCAGGTATACCGATGGGACAGGGGGCCTGAGGGGCAATCAGCCCCAGCATTTT